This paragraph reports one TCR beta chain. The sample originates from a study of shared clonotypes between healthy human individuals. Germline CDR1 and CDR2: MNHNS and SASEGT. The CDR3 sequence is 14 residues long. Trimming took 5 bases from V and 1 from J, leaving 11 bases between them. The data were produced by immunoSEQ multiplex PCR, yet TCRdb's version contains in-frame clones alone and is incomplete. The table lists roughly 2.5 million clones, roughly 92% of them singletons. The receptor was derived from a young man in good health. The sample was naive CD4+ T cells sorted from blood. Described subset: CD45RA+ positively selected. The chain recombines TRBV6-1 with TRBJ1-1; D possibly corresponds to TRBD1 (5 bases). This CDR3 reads CASSSGRENTEAFF. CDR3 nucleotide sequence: TGTGCCAGCAGTTCGGGACGGGAGAACACTGAAGCTTTCTTT.